This T cell receptor (beta chain) originates from a study of blood T cells in healthy people across ages (dated by TCRdb to the mid-2010s). The study in broad terms: In model experiments, template switching captured roughly one uniquely barcoded TCR beta cDNA molecule for every two T cells. The study measured age-related changes in TCR beta repertoire diversity using deep sequencing normalized with unique cDNA molecular identifiers. The study analyzed two additional independent replicas of 1 million unique cDNA reads from the same blood draw for two donors, one aged 18 to 29 and one aged 80 or older. Four age groups were formed from the donors: young (average roughly 15 years), middle-aged (around 40), aged (roughly 59) and long-lived (82). To avoid experimental bias, donors of different ages were randomly spread across the sequencing lanes.

The library was produced with 5' RACE. The sequencer was an Illumina HiSeq 2500. A second PCR of roughly 6 to 11 cycles was run with a J-beta primer mix and a sample-barcoded 5' primer. Each TCR beta cDNA molecule received a unique molecular identifier from a template-switch 5' adaptor carrying 12 random nucleotides. Each sample yielded at least 2.5 million CDR3-containing paired-end reads. First-strand cDNA synthesis was performed from all RNA using the Mint cDNA synthesis kit, with priming by a TRBC-specific oligonucleotide. Following uracil-DNA glycosylase treatment, all cDNA underwent a first 18-cycle PCR with the universal primers M1SS and BC2_uni_R. Concerning the study's data processing: For normalization, 1 million high-quality reads were randomly selected from each sample, with every read carrying a distinct molecular identifier. Reads with shared molecular identifiers were discarded instead of being binned into consensus sequences. MiTCR, run with a Q25 quality threshold and the strictest error-elimination algorithm, handled CDR3 identification, clonotype clustering and error correction. A nonparametric unseen species model with Euler transformation was used to estimate a lower bound on total TCR beta diversity. The public reads were quality trimmed at Q25 with fastp and then assembled into clones with MiXCR by TCRdb, keeping productive beta chains. Merged by CDR3 protein, the rows form single entries marked with the most common genes and DNA. What appears here as the V and J calls and clone size reflects TCRdb's work, not the paper's. The sample table contains over 950,000 distinct CDR3 sequences; only one count was recorded for about two fifths of them. Jointly, the top ten make up over 10% of the sample.

Concerning this clonotype: Its target antigen remains unknown. Base qualities are not at hand, and no much larger clone is one base apart.

What the study reported, not specific to this receptor: Estimates of total diversity based on one million sequenced T cells were considered lower bounds and underestimates. The percentage of naive T cells measured by flow cytometry correlated strongly with observed TCR beta diversity. As age increased, observed TCR beta diversity per million T cells dropped in a roughly linear way, and a significant reduction was already evident by age about 36. The long-lived group showed more naive CD4+ T cells, fewer expanded clones and increased TCR diversity than the aged group, suggesting age selection. Since profiling was done on bulk unsorted PBMCs, naive and antigen-experienced compartments could not be conclusively compared. Because the CMV infection status of the donors was unknown, age-related changes in expanded clonotypes may potentially have been confounded.

Donors were 39 systemically healthy Caucasian individuals from Russia aged roughly 6 to 100 years. Approximately 11 milliliters of peripheral blood were drawn from each donor into EDTA-treated Vacutainer tubes. Ficoll-Paque density-gradient centrifugation was used to isolate PBMCs, with at least 6 million per sample. Total RNA, at least 5 micrograms per sample, was extracted from PBMCs with Trizol reagent. The percentages of naive CD45RAhigh/CD27high T cells were determined by flow cytometry on a PBMC aliquot from every donor. Via the germline V gene (reference sequence), CDR1 is DFQATT and CDR2 SNEGSKA. Trimming takes 2 bases off V and 5 bases off J; junction bases not matched to a gene: 6. The cysteine opens and the phenylalanine closes a CDR3 of 14 amino acids. Only the CDR3 region is kept as DNA, spanning 42 bases read in frame from base 1.

The sequence was collected from a man younger than 35 in good health. Sequencing used blood. The sequence links TRBV20-1 to TRBJ2-5, with 9 junctional bases fitting TRBD1. The nucleotides are TGCAGTGCTAGATCGGACAGGGGAGGTGAGACCCAGTACTTC. The translation is CSARSDRGGETQYF.